This T cell receptor beta chain was profiled in a study of blood T cell repertoires in COVID-19. This clone appeared many times. The same CDR3 arises from other DNA sequences in this sample as well. In the original analysis: The authors estimated nucleated cell counts from reference gene primer amplification. Generated by immunoSEQ multiplex PCR, the TCRdb table keeps only in-frame clones and is missing some. That table furnishes V, J and clone size, whereas the DNA furnished D and trimming. Of about 270,000 clones detected, around nine tenths appear once; the ten largest clones hold about 2.6%. Cohorts were determined from participant-reported clinical history. What the recovered Cohort 3 donors had was two negative PCRs, clearance, or symptom resolution. Germline-derived CDR1 and CDR2 are MNHEY and SMNVEV (reference sequence). This CDR3 is built from 14 residues. V was shortened by 2 bases and J by 0 bases, with 5 bases between the two germline ends.

Material for sequencing was PBMCs or T cells enriched from blood (not recorded which). The chain couples TRBV27 to TRBJ1-5; D not resolved. This TCR came from a woman aged 18-29 years who had recovered from COVID-19. CDR3 protein: CASSLRGSNQPQHF. Written as DNA, the CDR3 is TGTGCCAGCAGTTTACGGGGTAGCAATCAGCCCCAGCATTTT.